Following are 32 T cell receptor beta chains from one sample sequenced in a study of identical twins. Each CDR3 protein gets one entry after TCRdb re-called the 5' RACE reads with MiXCR. The sample has about 570,000 distinct CDR3 sequences; 9.6% are singletons. This sample was also put to use in a study of yellow fever vaccine responses in identical twins.

The sample comprised PBMCs. The receptors shown here come from a woman between 18 and 30 years old in good health.

This clonotype was recorded a few times. CDR3 nucleotides: TGCAGTGCTAGAGATTTCCGGACAGGGGGCGGTCAGCCCCAGCATTTT. Protein sequence: CSARDFRTGGGQPQHF. J is TRBJ1-5 and V is TRBV20-1, with TRBD1 matching over 11 bases. Trimming removed 0 bases from V and 6 bases from J; junction bases left unmatched: 7. Germline values: CDR1 DFQATT, CDR2 SNEGSKA (reference sequence). This CDR3 is 16 amino acids long.

This clonotype was counted ten times or more. The chain has TRBV28 and TRBJ1-4; no firm D call. Germline V gives CDR1 MDHEN, CDR2 SYDVKM. V lost 3 bases and J 2 bases, leaving 7 bases between the germline ends. The CDR3 spans 14 residues. The chain's CDR3 is CASSFQGTNEKLFF. CDR3 nucleotides: TGTGCCAGCAGTTTCCAAGGGACTAATGAAAAACTGTTTTTT.

This clonotype was detected a few times. The chain joins TRBV20-1 to TRBJ2-7, with 7 bases aligning to TRBD1. The length of the CDR3 is 13 residues. V shed 3 bases and J 0 bases; nucleotides not matched to a gene: 2. The germline V gene encodes CDR1 DFQATT and CDR2 SNEGSKA (reference sequence). CDR3 in amino acids: CSARDRNSYEQYF. The CDR3 region has the DNA TGCAGTGCTAGGGACAGGAACTCCTACGAGCAGTACTTC.

The gene calls are TRBV7-6 and TRBJ2-1, with a possible D match to TRBD2 (6 bases). Between the trimmed V and J ends, which lost 2 bases and 3 bases, there was a span of 17 bases. Per the germline V gene, CDR1 is SGHVS and CDR2 is FNYEAQ. The CDR3 loop spans 17 amino acids. CDR3 sequence (DNA): TGTGCCAGCAGCTTAACCGTCCCCGGGACTGGCTACAATGAGCAGTTCTTC. It yields the protein CASSLTVPGTGYNEQFF.

There are many counts of this clonotype. The rearrangement uses TRBV6-5 and TRBJ1-5, with 7 bases identical to TRBD1. This CDR3 comprises 13 residues. The V gene end was trimmed by 0 bases and the J gene end by 13 bases; junction bases not matched to a gene: 6. Germline V gives CDR1 MNHEY, CDR2 SVGAGI. The DNA for the CDR3 is TGTGCCAGCAGTTACTCGGGGACAGAGGAACAGCATTTT. Amino acids: CASSYSGTEEQHF.

This clonotype was detected many times. The rearrangement uses TRBV6-5 and TRBJ2-1; weak D call: TRBD2 (6 bases). With 3 bases removed from V and 0 bases from J, the gap between germline ends came to 9 bases. CDR3 length: 15 residues. Germline assignment: CDR1 MNHEY and CDR2 SVGAGI. In DNA, the CDR3 is TGTGCCAGCAGTTATACGGGAGTCTCCTACAATGAGCAGTTCTTC. Translation: CASSYTGVSYNEQFF.

In this sample, this clonotype turned up many times. The genes are TRBV9 and TRBJ2-5; D is unclear. Germline V gene lookup returns CDR1 SGDLS and CDR2 YYNGEE. V dropped 0 bases and J dropped 1 base, with 4 bases sitting between them. This CDR3 is 13 amino acids long. CDR3 in amino acids: CASSVAGQETQYF. The CDR3, as DNA: TGTGCCAGCAGCGTAGCGGGCCAAGAGACCCAGTACTTC.

This clonotype has a count of ten or more. The chain has TRBV2 and TRBJ2-1; TRBD2 agrees at 8 bases. This CDR3 is 11 amino acids long. Germline loops: CDR1 SNHLY, CDR2 FYNNEI. The trim removed 5 bases at V and 9 bases at J, leaving 0 bases unmatched. The DNA for the CDR3 is TGTGCCAGCAGTAGCGGGGGTGAGCAGTTCTTC. Translated: CASSSGGEQFF.

This clonotype came up a few times. V usage is TRBV6-1 and J usage is TRBJ2-5; 7 bases agree with TRBD1. Trimming at V came to 6 bases and at J to 4 bases, leaving 11 bases not matched to a gene. The CDR3 covers 15 residues. Germline V gives CDR1 MNHNS, CDR2 SASEGT. The CDR3 DNA is TGTGCCAGCAGCCAGGACAGGAGAAATGGAGAGACCCAGTACTTC. It specifies CASSQDRRNGETQYF.

This clonotype was seen ten or more times. The chain employs TRBV27 and TRBJ2-7; D is unclear. Germline values: CDR1 MNHEY, CDR2 SMNVEV (reference sequence). V lost 4 bases to trimming and J lost 4 bases, with 20 bases between them. This CDR3 comprises 16 residues. CDR3 DNA: TGTGCCAGCAGTTCGAGCATCCAATGGAACCTATACGAGCAGTACTTC. This gives the protein CASSSSIQWNLYEQYF.

This chain connects TRBV11-2 to TRBJ2-7, with a possible D match to TRBD2 (5 bases). The CDR3 loop spans 14 amino acids. CDR1 SGHAT and CDR2 FQNNGV come from the germline V gene. Trimming shortened V by 1 base and J by 5 bases, and 12 bases separated the two germline ends. The CDR3 loop reads CASSLGSRAHEQYF. In DNA form, the CDR3 reads TGTGCCAGCAGCTTAGGGTCGAGGGCCCACGAGCAGTACTTC.

This clonotype was seen many times. The chain is built from TRBV6-5 and TRBJ2-7; D perhaps matches TRBD1 (6 bases). Germline CDR1 reads MNHEY; CDR2 reads SVGAGI. V was clipped by 8 bases and J by 2 bases, with 10 bases between them. This CDR3 is built from 12 residues. CDR3 in amino acids: CASSDSPYEQYF. The CDR3 nucleotides read TGTGCCAGCTCGGACAGCCCCTACGAGCAGTACTTC.

The chain combines TRBV28 with TRBJ2-7; 9 bases map to TRBD2. Germline V CDR1 and CDR2: MDHEN, SYDVKM. This CDR3 has 14 residues. V shed 2 bases, J shed 7 bases, and the junction held 6 bases outside the gene matches. CDR3 residues: CASSLAGGPWEQYF. The CDR3 DNA is TGTGCCAGCAGTTTAGCGGGAGGGCCTTGGGAGCAGTACTTC. The whole variable domain, remainder taken from reference TRBV28 and TRBJ2-7, is DVKVTQSSRYLVKRTGEKVFLECVQDMDHENMFWYRQDPGLGLRLIYFSYDVKMKEKGDIPEGYSVSREKKERFSLILESASTNQTSMYLCASSLAGGPWEQYFGPGTRLTVT.

This clonotype has ten or more counts. The chain carries TRBV7-2 and TRBJ2-2, with TRBD2 matching over 8 bases. This CDR3 has 15 residues. Germline CDR1 is SGHTA and CDR2 is FQGNSA. J lost 2 bases, V lost 4 bases, and 3 bases had no gene match. The CDR3 nucleotides are TGTGCCAGCAGCTCGGGACTAGATAACACCGGGGAGCTGTTTTTT. This encodes CASSSGLDNTGELFF.

In its sample, this clonotype was seen many times. The V and J genes are TRBV6-2 or TRBV6-3 and TRBJ2-3; no definite D call. Trimming left V 0 bases short and J 2 bases short, with 18 bases between. Germline V gives CDR1 MNHEY, CDR2 SVGEGT. The CDR3 consists of 18 residues. The CDR3 loop reads CASSYSPAYGDVTDTQYF. DNA for the CDR3: TGTGCCAGCAGTTACTCCCCTGCGTATGGAGATGTCACAGATACGCAGTATTTT.

The J gene is TRBJ2-7, the V gene TRBV7-9; D uncertain. Looked up from germline, CDR1 is SEHNR and CDR2 is FQNEAQ (reference sequence). The CDR3 length is 8 residues. The DNA of the CDR3 is TGTGGTGTGGGCGAGCAGTACTTC. Its translation is CGVGEQYF.

This clonotype was counted between two and nine times. The chain combines TRBV4-2 with TRBJ2-5; 12 bases line up with TRBD2. Germline CDR1 is LGHNA and CDR2 is YNFKEQ. The CDR3 spans 16 residues. Unmatched junction bases numbered 3, after V lost 4 bases and J lost 0 bases. The CDR3 loop is CASSPRTSGNQETQYF. In DNA form, the CDR3 reads TGTGCCAGCAGCCCTCGGACTAGCGGGAACCAAGAGACCCAGTACTTC.

This clonotype was recorded at least ten times. The V and J genes are TRBV20-1 and TRBJ2-7; tentatively, D is TRBD1 or TRBD2 (5 bases each). Germline lookup yields CDR1 DFQATT and CDR2 SNEGSKA (reference sequence). V was clipped by 6 bases and J by 0 bases, with 15 bases between them. This CDR3 contains 14 residues. The CDR3 bases are TGCAGTGCCTCGGGACCCCGGAACTCCTACGAGCAGTACTTC. Translation: CSASGPRNSYEQYF.

This clonotype was found many times. CDR3 sequence (DNA): TGTGCCAGCAGCTTTCCCGACAGAGCTACCGGGGAGCTGTTTTTT. Its translation: CASSFPDRATGELFF. The V call is TRBV7-9, the J call TRBJ2-2, with D tentatively TRBD1 (5 bases). Germline-derived CDR1 and CDR2 are SEHNR and FQNEAQ (reference sequence). V lost 3 bases and J 5 bases, leaving 13 bases between the germline ends. This CDR3 contains 15 residues.

The sample holds a few counts of this clonotype. The J gene is TRBJ2-7, the V gene TRBV29-1, with D tentatively TRBD2 (6 bases). Trimming took off 6 bases at V and 2 bases at J, with 17 bases between the two ends. This CDR3 has 14 amino acids. Germline lookup yields CDR1 SQVTM and CDR2 ANQGSEA. CDR3 amino acids: CSVRPGLKPYEQYF. The CDR3 bases are TGCAGCGTCCGTCCGGGACTGAAGCCCTACGAGCAGTACTTC.

This clonotype was seen many times. In DNA form, the CDR3 reads TGCAGCGTCCAGACGGGACGAACCTACGAGCAGTACTTC. This translates into CSVQTGRTYEQYF. V gene TRBV29-1 combines with J gene TRBJ2-7; perhaps D is TRBD1 or TRBD2 (5 bases each). Germline V gene data show CDR1 as SQVTM and CDR2 as ANQGSEA. Trimming shortened V by 6 bases and J by 2 bases, and 14 bases separated the two germline ends. This CDR3 spans 13 amino acids.

The rearrangement links TRBV12-3 or TRBV12-4 to TRBJ2-3; TRBD2 aligns across 10 bases. This CDR3 is built from 19 residues. CDR3 in amino acids: CTFSLLAGVPYRSTDTQYF. As DNA, the CDR3 is TGTACCTTCAGTTTGCTAGCGGGAGTCCCATACAGGAGCACAGATACGCAGTATTTT.

In this sample, this clonotype turned up a few times. The rearrangement links TRBV4-1 to TRBJ2-7; possible D gene TRBD1, 5 bases. Trimming took 1 base from V and 5 from J, leaving 12 bases between them. The germline CDR1 and CDR2 sequences are MGHRA and YSYEKL. This CDR3 is built from 14 residues. CDR3 protein: CASSQGWGLNEQYF. CDR3 coding DNA: TGCGCCAGCAGCCAAGGTTGGGGCTTGAACGAGCAGTACTTC.

This clonotype was picked up a small number of times. The chain uses TRBV5-1 and TRBJ2-3; 13 bases are a match to TRBD2. The CDR3 length is 16 residues. V dropped 4 bases and J dropped 0; count of bases not matched to a gene: 2. In germline, CDR1 is SGHRS, CDR2 YFSETQ. CDR3 sequence (DNA): TGCGCCAGCAGCGGGGGACTAGCGGGAAGCACAGATACGCAGTATTTT. Translation: CASSGGLAGSTDTQYF.

V gene TRBV15 combines with J gene TRBJ2-3; 7 bases map to TRBD2. J gave up 5 bases and V 7 bases, and 9 bases lay outside the gene matches. Germline CDR1 reads LNHNV; CDR2 reads YYDKDF (reference sequence). The CDR3 totals 14 residues. The CDR3 DNA sequence: TGTGCCACCACCCTGTGGGCGGGAGAAGATACGCAGTATTTT. Protein sequence: CATTLWAGEDTQYF.

Only a few counts were recorded for this clonotype. The CDR3 protein is CASSVDGIGQFF. DNA for the CDR3: TGTGCCAGCAGCGTAGACGGAATTGGGCAGTTCTTC. This chain uses TRBV9 with TRBJ2-1; D remains ambiguous. The V and J ends lost 0 bases and 12 bases respectively, with 10 bases between them. Germline V gene sequence: CDR1 SGDLS, CDR2 YYNGEE. The CDR3 covers 12 residues.

This clonotype was seen a few times. The V and J genes are TRBV29-1 and TRBJ2-1, with TRBD2 as a possible D gene (5 bases). Between the trimmed V and J ends, which lost 4 bases and 6 bases, there was a span of 10 bases. Germline CDR1 SQVTM, CDR2 ANQGSEA. This CDR3 comprises 12 residues. The CDR3 DNA is TGCAGCGTTGTGGGAGTAGGCAATGAGCAGTTCTTC. Protein: CSVVGVGNEQFF.

This clonotype has only a few counts. This chain's CDR3 is CASSLRSGQGVYNEQFF. The CDR3 bases are TGTGCCAGCAGTTTAAGGTCGGGACAGGGGGTTTACAATGAGCAGTTCTTC. V usage is TRBV12-3 or TRBV12-4 and J usage is TRBJ2-1; TRBD1 matches at 11 bases. This CDR3 region has 17 residues. With 2 bases clipped from V and 4 bases from J, the junction kept 7 bases outside the gene matches.

This clonotype was found many times. The chain joins TRBV10-1 to TRBJ2-6; the D gene is possibly TRBD1 (7 bases). From germline, CDR1 is WNHNN and CDR2 SYGVQD (reference sequence). The ends were cut back, 2 bases at V and 1 base at J, with 12 bases in the middle. The CDR3 has 17 amino acids. CDR3 in amino acids: CASSENRGGSGANVLTF. The CDR3 bases are TGCGCCAGCAGTGAGAACAGGGGAGGATCTGGGGCCAACGTCCTGACTTTC.

This clonotype was seen repeatedly, ten times or more. The chain links TRBV6-5 to TRBJ2-5, with D possibly called TRBD1 or TRBD2 (6 bases each). V was clipped by 0 bases and J by 3 bases, with 17 bases between them. Germline assignment: CDR1 MNHEY and CDR2 SVGAGI. This CDR3 spans 17 amino acids. DNA of the CDR3: TGTGCCAGCAGTTACTCGATTAGGGGGGCGCCCAAAGAGACCCAGTACTTC. It specifies CASSYSIRGAPKETQYF.

This clonotype has more than one count but fewer than ten. The chain has TRBV5-1 and TRBJ2-1; 9 bases are a match to TRBD2. Trimming at V came to 4 bases and at J to 0 bases, leaving 8 bases not matched to a gene. The CDR3 is made up of 17 amino acids. The germline gives CDR1 SGHRS, CDR2 YFSETQ. CDR3 residues: CASSQVVAGVSYNEQFF. The CDR3 nucleotides are TGCGCCAGCAGCCAGGTAGTAGCGGGAGTCTCCTACAATGAGCAGTTCTTC.

This clonotype came up many times. The chain joins TRBV5-1 to TRBJ2-3; no clear D gene. Trimming cost V 0 bases and J 3 bases, with 8 bases left between them. This CDR3 is built from 14 residues. CDR1 is SGHRS and CDR2 is YFSETQ in the germline V gene. The CDR3 DNA is TGCGCCAGCAGCTTGGAGGCGCCGACAGATACGCAGTATTTT. Protein: CASSLEAPTDTQYF.